The clone carrying this T cell receptor (beta chain) was seen more than once but under ten times. What it binds is not known. V lost 6 bases, J lost 9 bases, and 11 bases stayed unmatched. Germline lookup yields CDR1 GTSNPN and CDR2 SVGIG (reference sequence). This CDR3 comprises 13 residues. This sample is drawn from a study of beta chain features in type 1 diabetes. Expressed TCRB transcripts were sequenced after all isolated RNA was converted to cDNA. Sequencing used immunoSEQ multiplex PCR; TCRdb keeps in-frame clones, though not all of them. The table has about 160,000 clones, under 9.5% seen once. Study observations and caveats: Type 1 diabetes patients had moderately but significantly shorter TCRB CDR3s in all four CD4+ subsets.

This sequence joins TRBV30 and TRBJ2-4; the match to TRBD2 covers 7 bases. The clonotype originates from a man between 18 and 29 years old with type 1 diabetes. Input material: central memory CD4+ T cells from blood. The CDR3 region is CACTAGDNIIQYF. CDR3 coding DNA: TGTGCCTGCACTGCGGGGGATAATATCATTCAGTACTTC.